The next 28 T cell receptor beta chains were all read from a single sample in a study of Tregs in tolerant kidney transplant recipients. The assay was immunoSEQ multiplex PCR, and TCRdb's table has in-frame clones only and misses some. Of tens of thousands of clones in the sample, approximately 93% were seen once. Related graft donors supplied nonmyeloablative bone marrow transplants, and mixed chimerism was transient. Sequences were derived from CD4+ T cells from blood (PBMCs), sampled 12 months after the transplant. These TCRs come from a human patient who received a combined kidney and bone marrow transplant. Some T cells may arise from the graft donor.

V usage is TRBV25-1 and J usage is TRBJ2-2; tentatively, D is TRBD2 (6 bases). The CDR3 loop spans 13 amino acids. Germline CDR1 reads MGHDK; CDR2 reads SYGVNS. V lost 6 bases, J lost 8 bases, and 13 bases lay in between. Written as DNA, the CDR3 is TGTGCCAGCAGGCTTTCGGGGACTGGGGAGCTGTTTTTT. It specifies CASRLSGTGELFF.

This clone was picked up a small number of times. Other nucleotide sequences from this sample produce the same CDR3. The V and J genes are TRBV7-9 and TRBJ1-1; the D gene is possibly TRBD1 (6 bases). The germline V gene has CDR1 SEHNR and CDR2 FQNEAQ (reference sequence). V dropped 1 base and J dropped 2 bases, with 8 bases sitting between them. This CDR3 is built from 14 residues. The CDR3 is CASSLVGGNTEAFF. For the CDR3, the DNA is TGTGCCAGCAGCTTAGTAGGGGGAAACACTGAAGCTTTCTTT.

The chain couples TRBV5-1 to TRBJ1-4, with TRBD1 matching over 12 bases. The V segment lost 1 base and the J segment 6 bases; nucleotides outside the gene matches: 10. The CDR3 runs to 18 residues. Per germline, CDR1 SGHRS and CDR2 YFSETQ. The CDR3 coding sequence is TGCGCCAGCAGCTTGTACGGGACAGGGGGCGCGGGGGATGAAAAACTGTTTTTT. Residues: CASSLYGTGGAGDEKLFF.

This chain connects TRBV7-2 to TRBJ2-3; 8 bases map to TRBD1. Per germline, CDR1 SGHTA and CDR2 FQGNSA. This CDR3 spans 14 amino acids. J lost 4 bases, V lost 7 bases, and 7 bases had no gene match. In DNA, the CDR3 is TGTGCCAGCACAAGGACAGGGCGGGCAGATACGCAGTATTTT. Amino acids: CASTRTGRADTQYF.

The chain carries TRBV4-3 and TRBJ2-3; TRBD2 matches 14 bases. From germline, CDR1 is LGHNA and CDR2 YSLEER. This CDR3 region has 15 residues. V was pared by 5 bases and J by 5 bases, with 3 bases of the junction left unmatched. CDR3 loop: CASSMTSGRGDTQYF. The CDR3 region has the DNA TGCGCCAGCAGCATGACTAGCGGGAGGGGAGATACGCAGTATTTT.

The rearrangement links TRBV20-1 to TRBJ2-1; D is unresolved. V lost 1 base to trimming and J lost 16 bases, with 14 bases between them. CDR1 is DFQATT and CDR2 is SNEGSKA in the germline V gene (reference sequence). The CDR3 extends over 11 amino acids. In DNA, the CDR3 is TGCAGTGCTAGAGCTGCGGCTGTTGATTTCTTC. The encoded protein is CSARAAAVDFF.

CDR3 sequence reads: CASSPFSGDTDTQYF. The CDR3 nucleotides read TGCGCCAGCAGCCCCTTCAGCGGGGACACAGATACGCAGTATTTT. This chain links TRBV4-3 with TRBJ2-3, with 7 nucleotides matching TRBD2. V shed 4 bases, J shed 2 bases, and the junction held 6 bases outside the gene matches. Looked up from germline, CDR1 is LGHNA and CDR2 is YSLEER. There are 15 residues in the CDR3.

DNA of the CDR3: TGTGCCAGTAGTGTTACGGTCAATCAGCCCCAGCATTTT. Amino acids: CASSVTVNQPQHF. V usage is TRBV19 and J usage is TRBJ1-5; D unresolved. V lost 5 bases and J lost 3, with 8 bases in between. The germline CDR1 and CDR2 sequences are LNHDA and SQIVND (reference sequence). CDR3 size: 13 residues.

This chain uses TRBV4-1 with TRBJ1-5; possible D gene TRBD1, 6 bases. The germline V and J ends were trimmed by 9 bases and 4 bases, with 16 bases remaining between them. The germline CDR1 and CDR2 sequences are MGHRA and YSYEKL. The CDR3 spans 14 residues. Here the CDR3 reads CASTRTQGNQPQHF. For the CDR3, the DNA is TGCGCCAGTACGAGGACACAGGGTAATCAGCCCCAGCATTTT.

The chain's CDR3 is CASRRGYNEQFF. The CDR3 bases are TGTGCCAGCCGCAGGGGTTACAATGAGCAGTTCTTC. This chain links TRBV11-1 with TRBJ2-1; D is perhaps TRBD1 (6 bases). This CDR3 is 12 amino acids long. V lost 8 bases to trimming and J lost 4 bases, with 9 bases between them. CDR1 is SGHAT and CDR2 is FQDESV in the germline V gene (reference sequence).

The chain links TRBV18 to TRBJ2-1; 8 positions match TRBD2. Per the germline V gene, CDR1 is KGHSH and CDR2 is LQKENI. Trimming cost V 6 bases and J 0 bases; bases outside gene matches: 4. This CDR3 is 15 amino acids long. The CDR3 loop reads CASSLSGSSYNEQFF. In DNA form, the CDR3 reads TGTGCCAGCTCCCTAAGCGGGAGCTCCTACAATGAGCAGTTCTTC.

The J gene is TRBJ1-5, the V gene TRBV7-6, with 7 positions matching TRBD1. The CDR3 spans 17 residues. The V and J ends lost 2 bases and 4 bases, in that order; junction bases with no gene match: 11. Germline V gene lookup returns CDR1 SGHVS and CDR2 FNYEAQ. CDR3 residues: CASSLLPTGQFNQPQHF. CDR3 DNA sequence: TGTGCCAGCAGCTTATTGCCGACAGGGCAGTTTAATCAGCCCCAGCATTTT.

The chain links TRBV30 to TRBJ1-5, with D possibly TRBD1 on 6 matching bases. This CDR3 has 14 residues. V shed 8 bases and J shed 3 bases, with 17 bases lying between them. The germline CDR1 and CDR2 sequences are GTSNPN and SVGIG (reference sequence). CDR3 amino acids: CALDLGQINQPQHF. The CDR3 DNA reads TGTGCCCTGGACCTGGGACAAATCAATCAGCCCCAGCATTTT.

This rearrangement joins TRBV19 to TRBJ2-3; 8 positions match TRBD2. The trim removed 1 base at V and 3 bases at J, leaving 9 bases unmatched. The CDR3 covers 17 residues. CDR1 LNHDA and CDR2 SQIVND come from the germline V gene (reference sequence). The CDR3 coding sequence is TGTGCCAGTAGTATAGGGGCACCGACTAGCGTAACAGATACGCAGTATTTT. It is translated as CASSIGAPTSVTDTQYF.

V and J are TRBV2 and TRBJ1-2, with D tentatively TRBD1 (6 bases). Trimming cost V 5 bases and J 8 bases, with 15 bases left between them. From germline, CDR1 is SNHLY and CDR2 FYNNEI. The CDR3 covers 13 residues. CDR3 coding DNA: TGTGCCAGCAGTCTTGGACAGCCTTGGGGCTACACCTTC. It encodes CASSLGQPWGYTF.

The chain is built from TRBV30 and TRBJ2-3; 11 bases align to TRBD1. The junction had 6 bases not matched to a gene; V was cut back by 1 base and J by 6 bases. The CDR3 totals 15 residues. Germline V gene data show CDR1 as GTSNPN and CDR2 as SVGIG (reference sequence). The CDR3 sequence is CAWSGWDRGFDTQYF. Here the CDR3 DNA reads TGTGCCTGGAGTGGTTGGGACAGGGGGTTTGATACGCAGTATTTT.

The gene calls are TRBV5-1 and TRBJ2-2; tentatively, D is TRBD1 (5 bases). The CDR3 runs to 16 residues. Looked up from germline, CDR1 is SGHRS and CDR2 is YFSETQ. V shed 1 base and J shed 3 bases, with 13 bases lying between them. CDR3 coding DNA: TGCGCCAGCAGCTTGCAAGGGGCGCTGGACACCGGGGAGCTGTTTTTT. Amino acid sequence: CASSLQGALDTGELFF.

DNA of the CDR3: TGTGCCAGCAGCCTACGACTAGCGGGAGGAAAGGATACGCAGTATTTT. Translated: CASSLRLAGGKDTQYF. The rearrangement joins TRBV14 to TRBJ2-3; 13 bases are a match to TRBD2. The germline V gene has CDR1 SGHDN and CDR2 FVKESK. This CDR3 is built from 16 residues. V lost 4 bases, J lost 6 bases, and 7 bases stayed unmatched.

The V and J genes are TRBV5-4 and TRBJ2-7; D perhaps matches TRBD1 (5 bases). The CDR3 is 14 residues long. From germline, CDR1 is SGHNT and CDR2 YYREEE (reference sequence). The germline V and J ends were trimmed by 2 bases and 0 bases, with 9 bases remaining between them. This CDR3 is CASSLQVTSYEQYF. The CDR3 region has the DNA TGTGCCAGCAGCTTACAGGTTACCTCCTACGAGCAGTACTTC.

The V and J genes are TRBV28 and TRBJ1-1; 10 nucleotides agree with TRBD1. The J segment lost 1 base and the V segment lost 5 bases, leaving 7 bases of the junction unmatched. Germline CDR1 reads MDHEN; CDR2 reads SYDVKM. The CDR3 contains 16 residues. The CDR3 spells CASSRTGGLGNTEAFF. The CDR3 nucleotides are TGTGCCAGCAGTCGGACAGGGGGATTGGGGAACACTGAAGCTTTCTTT.

This clone appeared once. V and J are TRBV7-7 and TRBJ2-5, with 7 bases aligning to TRBD1. The CDR3 totals 14 residues. With 5 bases clipped from V and 2 bases from J, the junction kept 5 bases outside the gene matches. Per germline, CDR1 SSHAT and CDR2 FNYEAQ (reference sequence). The CDR3 loop reads CASSRDSQQETQYF. The CDR3 DNA is TGTGCCAGCAGCCGGGACAGCCAACAAGAGACCCAGTACTTC.

The chain uses TRBV6-5 and TRBJ2-1; 9 nucleotides align to TRBD2. CDR1 and CDR2 (germline): MNHEY, SVGAGI. The CDR3 sequence is 16 residues long. The V and J ends lost 4 bases and 8 bases, in that order; junction bases with no gene match: 12. The chain's CDR3 is CASSSSLAGGPDEQFF. The CDR3 nucleotides read TGTGCCAGCAGTTCGAGTCTCGCGGGAGGGCCGGATGAGCAGTTCTTC.

In its sample, this clone was seen once. The V call is TRBV6-1, the J call TRBJ1-4; perhaps TRBD1 as D (6 bases). The CDR3 has 15 residues. Germline V lookup: CDR1 MNHNS, CDR2 SASEGT. Trimming removed 7 bases from V and 0 bases from J, with 12 bases in between. The CDR3: CASKRTAPTNEKLFF. The CDR3 bases are TGTGCCAGCAAGCGGACAGCCCCAACTAATGAAAAACTGTTTTTT.

The chain has TRBV4-2 and TRBJ2-2; 9 bases line up with TRBD2. The J segment lost 4 bases and the V segment lost 6 bases, leaving 6 bases of the junction unmatched. This CDR3 comprises 15 residues. The germline gives CDR1 LGHNA, CDR2 YNFKEQ. DNA of the CDR3: TGTGCCAGCAGGTCGAGCGGGAGGCTCACCGGGGAGCTGTTTTTT. Its translation is CASRSSGRLTGELFF.

The chain is built from TRBV2 and TRBJ2-1; the D is unclear. In germline, CDR1 is SNHLY, CDR2 FYNNEI. This CDR3 region has 15 residues. Deletions cut 7 bases from V and 0 bases from J, with 13 bases between. The CDR3 region is CASTQEFPSYNEQFF. Here the CDR3 DNA reads TGTGCCAGCACTCAGGAATTCCCCTCCTACAATGAGCAGTTCTTC.

The chain couples TRBV7-2 to TRBJ1-5, with D hard to call. The CDR3 sequence is 15 residues long. V lost 4 bases and J lost 5, with 15 bases in between. Germline CDR1 SGHTA, CDR2 FQGNSA. CDR3 in amino acids: CASSSHSYYYQPQHF. The CDR3 region has the DNA TGTGCCAGCAGCTCCCATTCCTATTATTATCAGCCCCAGCATTTT.

This clone was seen a few times. J is TRBJ1-1 and V is TRBV19; no clear D gene. V was shortened by 4 bases and J by 11 bases, with 11 bases between the two germline ends. This CDR3 region has 11 residues. Germline CDR1 and CDR2: LNHDA and SQIVND (reference sequence). CDR3 in DNA: TGTGCCAGTAGTAACCGGGAAAGGGCTTTCTTT. Its translation: CASSNRERAFF.

This CDR3 reads CASSLNSGSEGEQFF. In DNA, the CDR3 is TGTGCCAGCAGCCTAAATAGCGGGAGTGAGGGTGAGCAGTTCTTC. The chain has TRBV7-9 and TRBJ2-1; TRBD2 aligns across 9 bases. Germline CDR1 reads SEHNR; CDR2 reads FQNEAQ (reference sequence). J was trimmed by 9 bases and V by 5 bases; bases with no gene match: 11. The CDR3 extends over 15 amino acids.